The next 25 T cell receptor beta chains were all read from a single sample in a study of radiotherapy plus CTLA-4 blockade in lung cancer. Sequenced by immunoSEQ multiplex PCR; TCRdb stores in-frame clones only, minus some. The table lists 85,000 to 120,000 clones, over 65% of them singletons. The sequencing here drew on peripheral blood, taken from a patient treated with radiotherapy plus ipilimumab. The source is a human donor with non-small cell lung cancer that progressed on radiotherapy plus ipilimumab. Some clones in this sample may be carry-over from other donors' samples.

This chain links TRBV4-3 with TRBJ1-2; 9 bases align to TRBD1. Germline-derived CDR1 and CDR2 are LGHNA and YSLEER. The CDR3 runs 19 residues. J was trimmed by 7 bases and V by 2 bases; bases with no gene match: 20. The CDR3 loop reads CASSQISGTGTHSGLGYTF. CDR3 in DNA: TGCGCCAGCAGCCAAATTTCCGGGACAGGGACCCACTCTGGTCTTGGCTACACCTTC.

This chain uses TRBV11-2 with TRBJ2-5; D is ambiguous. The J call is uncertain, as TRBJ2-7 better fits the DNA end. Germline CDR1 reads SGHAT; CDR2 reads FQNNGV. The CDR3 spans 14 residues. The CDR3 protein is CASSPVAGRYEQYF. The CDR3 DNA reads TGTGCCAGCAGTCCGGTCGCAGGCCGCTACGAGCAGTACTTC.

This chain connects TRBV27 to TRBJ1-6, with D possibly matching TRBD1 (5 bases). CDR3 length: 16 amino acids. Germline V gene lookup returns CDR1 MNHEY and CDR2 SMNVEV (reference sequence). V was trimmed by 5 bases and J by 0 bases, leaving 11 bases between them. The CDR3 sequence: CASSPAGTSYNSPLHF. The CDR3 coding sequence is TGTGCCAGCAGTCCGGCCGGGACCTCCTATAATTCACCCCTCCACTTT.

The chain has TRBV11-2 and TRBJ2-7; 7 nucleotides agree with TRBD1. In germline, CDR1 is SGHAT, CDR2 FQNNGV. The CDR3 has 16 residues. The V and J ends lost 4 bases and 3 bases, in that order; junction bases with no gene match: 12. CDR3 amino acids: CASSSGTVDDGYEQYF. The CDR3 region has the DNA TGTGCCAGCAGCTCGGGGACAGTAGATGACGGCTACGAGCAGTACTTC.

Here the CDR3 reads CASSEYRGSVQPQHF. CDR3 bases: TGTGCCAGCAGTGAGTATAGGGGGAGCGTTCAGCCCCAGCATTTT. The chain joins TRBV2 to TRBJ1-5; D might be TRBD1 (6 bases). With 3 bases removed from V and 6 bases from J, the gap between germline ends came to 15 bases. This CDR3 is built from 15 residues. The germline gives CDR1 SNHLY, CDR2 FYNNEI.

About this clone: Compared with germline, one end of the junction differs, possibly owing to a read error. The rearrangement joins TRBV5-5 to TRBJ1-6; weak D call: TRBD1 (6 bases). Germline assignment: CDR1 SGHKS and CDR2 YYEKEE (reference sequence). The CDR3 totals 14 residues. The CDR3 coding sequence is TGTGCCAGCAGCTCCTCAGGGGCTAATCCACCCCTCCACTTT. It specifies CASSSSGANPPLHF. Filled out from reference TRBV5-5 and TRBJ1-6, the complete variable domain reads DAGVTQSPTHLIKTRGQQVTLRCSPISGHKSVSWYQQVLGQGPQFIFQYYEKEERGRGNFPDRFSARQFPNYSSELNVNALLLGDSALYLCASSSSGANPPLHFGNGTRLTVT.

The rearrangement joins TRBV27 to TRBJ2-5; D uncertain. CDR3 length: 16 residues. Germline assignment: CDR1 MNHEY and CDR2 SMNVEV (reference sequence). Trimming took 1 base from V and 2 from J, leaving 14 bases between them. In nucleotides, the CDR3 is TGTGCCAGCAGTTTATTTAGTTTGAGGAATCAAGAGACCCAGTACTTC. Amino acids: CASSLFSLRNQETQYF.

V gene TRBV21-1 combines with J gene TRBJ2-5. TRBV21-1 is flagged as a pseudogene. CDR3 size: 15 residues. The CDR3, as DNA: TGTGCCAGCAGCAACCGGGGGCATCGGAAAGAGACCCAGTACTTC. This sequence encodes CASSNRGHRKETQYF.

The V call is TRBV6-1, the J call TRBJ1-1, with TRBD1 matching 7 bases. Germline-derived CDR1 and CDR2 are MNHNS and SASEGT. Germline trimming cut 3 bases from V and 1 base from J; bases unmatched to any gene: 8. The CDR3 is 16 residues long. The CDR3 reads CASSDPTGRGNTEAFF. DNA of the CDR3: TGTGCCAGCAGTGACCCGACAGGGAGGGGGAACACTGAAGCTTTCTTT.

The chain employs TRBV30 and TRBJ2-2, with D unclear. Germline loops: CDR1 GTSNPN, CDR2 SVGIG (reference sequence). Trimming stripped 8 bases from V and 0 bases from J, with 13 bases between. The CDR3 is 14 amino acids. The DNA for the CDR3 is TGTGCCGCAAGAGGCAGAACGAACACCGGGGAGCTGTTTTTT. Translating it yields CAARGRTNTGELFF.

The chain carries TRBV4-3 and TRBJ2-1; 12 nucleotides match TRBD2. J gave up 8 bases and V 4 bases, and 6 bases lay outside the gene matches. CDR3 length: 15 residues. Germline V gives CDR1 LGHNA, CDR2 YSLEER. CDR3 in amino acids: CASSRPGLAGDEQFF. CDR3 nucleotides: TGCGCCAGCAGCCGCCCGGGACTAGCGGGTGATGAGCAGTTCTTC.

The chain combines TRBV11-2 with TRBJ2-5, with 7 bases identical to TRBD2. CDR1 and CDR2 from the germline V gene are SGHAT and FQNNGV. With V trimmed by 1 base and J by 1 base, 9 bases remained unmatched. The CDR3 is made up of 17 amino acids. CDR3 nucleotide sequence: TGTGCCAGCAGCTTAGGGGCAGCGGGACCATTCCAAGAGACCCAGTACTTC. Its translation is CASSLGAAGPFQETQYF.

This chain uses TRBV7-9 with TRBJ2-6, with D perhaps assigned TRBD1 or TRBD2 (5 bases each). The CDR3 is 15 residues long. Germline V gene sequence: CDR1 SEHNR, CDR2 FQNEAQ (reference sequence). Trimming left V 1 base short and J 14 bases short, with 18 bases between. This CDR3 is CASSLGFGTSGILTF. The CDR3 bases are TGTGCCAGCAGCTTAGGGTTCGGGACCTCAGGGATCCTGACTTTC.

The rearrangement uses TRBV7-9 and TRBJ1-1, with D possibly TRBD1 on 6 matching bases. V was clipped by 5 bases and J by 1 base, with 14 bases between them. Germline assignment: CDR1 SEHNR and CDR2 FQNEAQ (reference sequence). The CDR3 extends over 15 amino acids. The CDR3 protein is CASSPPARGNTEAFF. Written as DNA, the CDR3 is TGTGCCAGCAGCCCCCCGGCCAGGGGGAACACTGAAGCTTTCTTT.

Written as DNA, the CDR3 is TGTGCCAGCAGTTACAGTGGCGGTGGGATCTACGAGCAGTACTTC. Its protein product is CASSYSGGGIYEQYF. The chain is built from TRBV6-9 and TRBJ2-7; no clear D gene. V lost 3 bases to trimming and J lost 3 bases, with 15 bases between them. Germline CDR1 reads MNHGY; CDR2 reads SVAAGI. The CDR3 covers 15 residues.

The V gene is TRBV5-1, the J gene TRBJ1-3, with D perhaps TRBD1 (5 bases). V lost 4 bases and J 0 bases, leaving 11 bases between the germline ends. The CDR3 spans 15 residues. CDR1 and CDR2 from the germline V gene are SGHRS and YFSETQ. In nucleotides, the CDR3 is TGCGCCAGCAGCCGGGACGGCGACTCTGGAAACACCATATATTTT. It translates to CASSRDGDSGNTIYF.

V is TRBV2 and J is TRBJ2-1, with D perhaps TRBD2 (7 bases). The CDR3 is made up of 14 amino acids. Deletions cut 4 bases from V and 4 bases from J, with 11 bases between. Germline CDR1 reads SNHLY; CDR2 reads FYNNEI. The CDR3 sequence is CASSGRGGYNEQFF. The CDR3, as DNA: TGTGCCAGCAGTGGCAGGGGAGGGTACAATGAGCAGTTCTTC.

This CDR3 reads CASSERDSEYGYTF. CDR3 nucleotides: TGTGCCAGCAGTGAACGGGACAGCGAGTATGGCTACACCTTC. This chain links TRBV6-1 with TRBJ1-2; 7 positions agree with TRBD1. Losses at the gene ends were 2 bases for V and 5 bases for J; bases not matched to a gene: 5. Germline V gene data show CDR1 as MNHNS and CDR2 as SASEGT. This CDR3 has 14 residues.

This clone has just one count. The chain uses TRBV7-2 and TRBJ2-5; no clear D. V lost 1 base to trimming and J lost 5 bases, with 5 bases between them. The CDR3 sequence is 12 residues long. The V gene's germline CDR1 is SGHTA and CDR2 FQGNSA. CDR3 amino acids: CASSLERETQYF. The CDR3, as DNA: TGTGCCAGCAGCTTAGAAAGGGAGACCCAGTACTTC.

The chain employs TRBV30 and TRBJ1-5, with D possibly TRBD1 on 5 matching bases. V was pared by 1 base and J by 3 bases, with 10 bases between. The germline V gene has CDR1 GTSNPN and CDR2 SVGIG (reference sequence). CDR3 length equals 14 residues. DNA of the CDR3: TGTGCCTGGAGTGGCGGGGGTGTCAATCAGCCCCAGCATTTT. Translating gives CAWSGGGVNQPQHF.

This chain joins TRBV7-9 and TRBJ2-5, with 7 bases aligning to TRBD2. Germline V CDR1 and CDR2: SEHNR, FQNEAQ (reference sequence). The junction had 7 bases not matched to a gene; V was cut back by 7 bases and J by 5 bases. The CDR3 spans 13 residues. The DNA for the CDR3 is TGTGCCAGCATCCAAACCGGGGGGGAGACCCAGTACTTC. It encodes CASIQTGGETQYF. The full variable domain, in which reference TRBV7-9 and TRBJ2-5 provide the parts outside the CDR3, is DTGVSQNPRHKITKRGQNVTFRCDPISEHNRLYWYRQTLGQGPEFLTYFQNEAQLEKSRLLSDRFSAERPKGSFSTLEIQRTEQGDSAMYLCASIQTGGETQYFGPGTRLLVL.

The rearrangement uses TRBV18 and TRBJ1-1; D call uncertain. The CDR3 consists of 15 residues. The V end was cut by 3 bases, the J end by 0 bases, with 11 bases between. Germline assignment: CDR1 KGHSH and CDR2 LQKENI. CDR3 in DNA: TGTGCCAGCTCACCTGGACCGGTTATGAACACTGAAGCTTTCTTT. This encodes CASSPGPVMNTEAFF.

V and J are TRBV5-4 and TRBJ2-1; D is unclear. With 4 bases removed from V and 5 bases from J, the gap between germline ends came to 13 bases. Germline CDR1 reads SGHNT; CDR2 reads YYREEE (reference sequence). The CDR3 spans 14 residues. The CDR3 sequence is CASSPVGPHNEQFF. The CDR3 nucleotides read TGTGCCAGCAGCCCGGTAGGGCCCCACAATGAGCAGTTCTTC.

The chain joins TRBV6-5 to TRBJ1-2; the D is unclear. Germline CDR1 MNHEY, CDR2 SVGAGI. The V end was cut by 0 bases, the J end by 8 bases, with 13 bases between. The CDR3 length is 14 residues. The CDR3 reads CASSYSGAEGGYTF. CDR3 coding DNA: TGTGCCAGCAGTTACTCAGGAGCGGAGGGAGGCTACACCTTC.

The rearrangement links TRBV7-3 to TRBJ2-1; the match to TRBD2 covers 10 bases. Germline V gives CDR1 SGHTA, CDR2 FQGTGA. The CDR3 runs 16 residues. J gave up 1 base and V 2 bases, and 2 bases lay outside the gene matches. CDR3 amino acids: CASSLLAGVSYNEQFF. The CDR3 bases are TGTGCCAGCAGCTTACTAGCGGGGGTTTCCTACAATGAGCAGTTCTTC.